These 7 T cell receptor beta chains were sequenced from one sample in a study of T-cell reconstitution after alpha-beta-depleted transplantation in children. Construction of the TCRbeta library involved unique molecular identifiers. TCRdb re-analysed the PCR reads in MiXCR, keeping a single row per CDR3 protein. The sample has roughly 240,000 distinct CDR3 sequences, around 7.8% seen once; the top ten hold less than 8%. The input for sequencing was PBMCs, mostly from graft donor cells, taken 180 days after TCRalphabeta/CD19-depleted stem cell transplant. These receptor sequences come from a male patient younger than 18 who had a stem cell transplant for acute lymphoblastic leukemia, so the T cells may come from the graft donor.

This clonotype was recorded at least ten times. The gene calls are TRBV20-1 and TRBJ2-7; D may be TRBD1 (5 bases). Trimming pared 3 bases from V and 1 base from J, leaving 7 bases between. Germline CDR1 reads DFQATT; CDR2 reads SNEGSKA (reference sequence). This CDR3 region has 12 residues. CDR3 bases: TGCAGTGCTAGGGGGCAGTCCTACGAGCAGTACTTC. It yields the protein CSARGQSYEQYF.

This clonotype has a count of ten or more. CDR3 in amino acids: CASSGSDRDWTPLHF. The DNA of the CDR3 is TGTGCCAGCAGTGGGTCGGACAGGGATTGGACACCCCTCCACTTT. The chain uses TRBV25-1 and TRBJ1-6; 8 bases are a match to TRBD1. V dropped 4 bases and J dropped 11; count of bases not matched to a gene: 10. Germline-derived CDR1 and CDR2 are MGHDK and SYGVNS. There are 15 residues in the CDR3.

This clonotype was observed at least ten times. The chain is built from TRBV4-2 and TRBJ2-2; tentatively, D is TRBD2 (5 bases). V was trimmed by 4 bases and J by 3 bases, leaving 21 bases between them. Germline lookup yields CDR1 LGHNA and CDR2 YNFKEQ. This CDR3 region has 18 residues. DNA of the CDR3: TGTGCCAGCAGCCGCTTCGGTAGTAGCCGAGGGTACACCGGGGAGCTGTTTTTT. Residues: CASSRFGSSRGYTGELFF.

A single count supports this clonotype. This chain connects TRBV29-1 to TRBJ2-3, with TRBD1 as a possible D gene (5 bases). In germline, CDR1 is SQVTM, CDR2 ANQGSEA. This CDR3 spans 15 amino acids. V lost 2 bases to trimming and J lost 2 bases, with 14 bases between them. The CDR3 is CSVEPVHRPTDTQYF. The CDR3 nucleotides are TGCAGCGTTGAACCGGTCCACAGGCCCACAGATACGCAGTATTTT.

The sample holds many counts of this clonotype. V and J are TRBV10-3 and TRBJ1-3; 7 bases align to TRBD1. With V trimmed by 4 bases and J by 0 bases, 3 bases remained unmatched. This CDR3 is 15 amino acids long. Germline CDR1 ENHRY, CDR2 SYGVKD. The CDR3 DNA follows: TGTGCCATCAGTGCAACAGGGGCCTCTGGAAACACCATATATTTT. It yields the protein CAISATGASGNTIYF.

This clonotype was picked up a small number of times. The chain couples TRBV27 to TRBJ2-5; maybe TRBD1 (5 bases). V lost 4 bases and J 1 base, leaving 13 bases between the germline ends. Per germline, CDR1 MNHEY and CDR2 SMNVEV (reference sequence). The CDR3 runs 15 residues. This CDR3 reads CASSYQGATQETQYF. The DNA for the CDR3 is TGTGCCAGCAGTTATCAGGGTGCTACCCAAGAGACCCAGTACTTC.

Remarks on this clonotype: It may be a read error: a sequence one base away is much more abundant. J is TRBJ2-7 and V is TRBV5-1; D may be TRBD2 (6 bases). This CDR3 has 13 amino acids. Trimming left V 3 bases short and J 3 bases short, with 10 bases between. In germline, CDR1 is SGHRS, CDR2 YFSETQ. In DNA form, the CDR3 reads TGCGCCAGCAGCTGCGAGGAGGGCTACGAGCAGTACTTC. Its translation is CASSCEEGYEQYF.